This is a list of T cell receptor beta chains from one sample in a study of blood T cell repertoires in COVID-19. Sequencing was performed with immunoSEQ multiplex PCR; in TCRdb, only in-frame clones are kept and a portion is missing. The repertoire has about 270,000 clones, about 86% of them found once; the top ten carry approximately 12%. Sequenced input: peripheral blood. The source is a woman aged 25 to 45 with COVID-19, enrolled during active disease. Each CDR3 is given with its conserved first and last residue. A D gene is named only where the DNA matches it firmly. The size entry is marked missing in some rows and otherwise reads once, few, many or a size class.

>TRBJ1-6|TRBD1|TRBV6-5|.
CASRKDRGGGSPLHF
TGTGCCAGCAGAAAGGACAGGGGTGGTGGTTCACCCCTCCACTTT
>TRBJ1-1|.|TRBV3-1/TRBV3-2|.
CASSQNRLEAFF
TGTGCCAGCAGCCAAAATCGACTTGAAGCTTTCTTT
>TRBJ2-7|TRBD1|TRBV6-5|.
CASPAGTGAHYEQYF
TGTGCCAGCCCCGCAGGGACAGGGGCTCACTACGAGCAGTACTTC
>TRBJ2-1|.|TRBV4-1|.
CASSQVERTEQFF
TGCGCCAGCAGCCAAGTCGAGCGTACTGAGCAGTTCTTC
>TRBJ2-7|TRBD2|TRBV3-1/TRBV3-2|.
CASSQGTSGTYEQYF
TGTGCCAGCAGCCAAGGGACTAGCGGCACCTACGAGCAGTACTTC
>TRBJ1-5|.|TRBV6-2/TRBV6-3|.
CASSRQYQGRFNQPQHF
TGTGCCAGCAGTCGCCAATACCAGGGGCGGTTCAATCAGCCCCAGCATTTT
>TRBJ2-5|.|TRBV5-8|.
CASRPRHGRGETQYF
TGTGCCAGCAGACCCCGGCACGGAAGGGGGGAGACCCAGTACTTC
>TRBJ1-1|.|TRBV5-4|.
CASSFERYTEAFF
TGTGCCAGCAGCTTCGAGAGATACACTGAAGCTTTCTTT
>TRBJ2-2|.|TRBV5-5|.
CASSRAGHDTGELFF
TGTGCCAGCAGCCGGGCGGGGCACGACACCGGGGAGCTGTTTTTT
>TRBJ1-1|.|TRBV5-4|.
CASSLVGSMNTEAFF
TGTGCCAGCAGCTTGGTGGGCAGCATGAACACTGAAGCTTTCTTT
>TRBJ2-5|TRBD2|TRBV27|.
CASSRGGQGRETQYF
TGTGCCAGCAGTCGGGGGGGTCAGGGCCGAGAGACCCAGTACTTC
>TRBJ2-5|.|TRBV18|.
CASSPGGAETQYF
TGTGCCAGCTCACCCGGGGGTGCGGAGACCCAGTACTTC
>TRBJ2-5|TRBD2|TRBV11-2|.
CASSLVTGGGETQYF
TGTGCCAGCAGCTTAGTAACGGGGGGAGGAGAGACCCAGTACTTC
>TRBJ2-3|TRBD1|TRBV6-5|once
CASSNRGKSTDTQYF
TGTGCCAGCAGTAACAGGGGAAAAAGCACAGATACGCAGTATTTT
>TRBJ1-6|TRBD1|TRBV6-5|many
CASRPGTGPAPLHF
TGTGCCAGCAGACCGGGGACAGGGCCAGCACCCCTCCACTTT
>TRBJ2-5|.|TRBV3-1/TRBV3-2|.
CASSRNLAGGQETQYF
TGTGCCAGCAGCCGAAACTTAGCCGGAGGCCAAGAGACCCAGTACTTC
>TRBJ2-3|.|TRBV2|.
CASNRDSETTDTQYF
TGTGCCAGCAACCGGGATAGCGAGACCACAGATACGCAGTATTTT
>TRBJ1-6|.|TRBV15|many
CATSRVNPSGGYNSPLHF
TGTGCCACCAGCAGAGTTAACCCTTCGGGGGGCTATAATTCACCCCTCCACTTT
>TRBJ1-6|.|TRBV18|.
CASSPPGLAKKLVALHF
TGTGCCAGCTCCCCCCCGGGACTCGCCAAAAAATTAGTGGCCCTCCACTTT
>TRBJ2-2|.|TRBV28|.
CASSLRDIWAGELFF
TGTGCCAGCAGTCTCCGGGATATCTGGGCAGGGGAGCTGTTTTTT
>TRBJ1-2|TRBD1|TRBV3-1/TRBV3-2|.
CASSHPDRGGYTF
TGTGCCAGCAGCCACCCGGACAGGGGCGGCTACACCTTC
>TRBJ1-5|.|TRBV27|.
CASSLSRVQPQHF
TGTGCCAGCAGTTTGTCCAGGGTTCAGCCCCAGCATTTT
>TRBJ2-1|TRBD1|TRBV28|.
CASSFGQGWNEQFF
TGTGCCAGCAGTTTTGGACAGGGGTGGAATGAGCAGTTCTTC
>TRBJ1-5|.|TRBV30|.
CAWSKGLSNQPQHF
TGTGCCTGGAGCAAGGGGCTGAGCAATCAGCCCCAGCATTTT
>TRBJ2-7|TRBD2|TRBV3-1/TRBV3-2|.
CASSQLAAKQGHEQYF
TGTGCCAGCAGCCAACTAGCGGCTAAGCAGGGACACGAGCAGTACTTC
>TRBJ1-1|.|TRBV7-8|once
CASSFYDSTNTEAFF
TGTGCCAGCAGCTTTTACGACAGCACGAACACTGAAGCTTTCTTT
>TRBJ2-5|.|TRBV27|.
CASSLSTFRDF
TGTGCCAGCAGTTTATCGACCTTCCGGGACTTC
>TRBJ1-2|TRBD1|TRBV11-2|.
CASSPLDRVYGYTF
TGTGCCAGCAGCCCCCTGGACAGGGTCTATGGCTACACCTTC
>TRBJ2-4|.|TRBV28|.
CASRSVGGRNIQYF
TGTGCCAGCCGATCCGTTGGGGGGAGAAACATTCAGTACTTC
>TRBJ1-2|TRBD1|TRBV5-8|.
CASSLDRGLGGYTF
TGTGCCAGCAGCTTGGACAGGGGATTGGGTGGCTACACCTTC
>TRBJ2-5|.|TRBV5-1|.
CASSLTLGGGQETQYF
TGCGCCAGCAGCCTGACGCTTGGGGGCGGTCAAGAGACCCAGTACTTC
>TRBJ1-1|.|TRBV27|few
CASSYDRRTEAFF
TGTGCCAGCAGTTATGACAGACGTACTGAAGCTTTCTTT
>TRBJ1-6|.|TRBV10-3|many
CAIRQDRNSPLHF
TGTGCCATCAGACAGGACAGAAATTCACCCCTCCACTTT
>TRBJ1-2|.|TRBV12-5|.
CASGLAPDSIANYGYTF
TGTGCTAGTGGTTTGGCTCCCGACAGCATAGCTAACTATGGCTACACCTTC
>TRBJ2-5|TRBD2|TRBV11-2|.
CASSLGRLAGDPTGQTQYF
TGTGCCAGCAGCTTAGGTCGTCTAGCGGGGGACCCCACCGGCCAGACCCAGTACTTC
>TRBJ2-3|TRBD1|TRBV6-6|.
CASSLIAQGVGFFGTDTQYF
TGTGCCAGCAGCCTGATAGCTCAGGGGGTTGGATTTTTTGGCACAGATACGCAGTATTTT
>TRBJ1-5|.|TRBV6-5|.
CASTEGRFSNQPQHF
TGTGCCAGCACCGAGGGGAGGTTTAGCAATCAGCCCCAGCATTTT
>TRBJ2-3|.|TRBV7-9|.
CASSPPGRSWVTDTQYF
TGTGCCAGCAGCCCCCCGGGTCGCTCTTGGGTCACAGATACGCAGTATTTT
>TRBJ1-4|.|TRBV14|.
CASSQVLGINEKLFF
TGTGCCAGCAGCCAAGTTCTTGGCATCAATGAAAAACTGTTTTTT
>TRBJ1-1|.|TRBV5-1|few
CASSLDAGNTEAFF
TGCGCCAGCAGCTTGGACGCAGGGAACACTGAAGCTTTCTTT